The sequence of this T cell receptor beta chain was determined in a study of beta chain features in type 1 diabetes. The CDR3 loop spans 14 amino acids. Germline V gives CDR1 MNHEY, CDR2 SMNVEV (reference sequence). The V gene end was trimmed by 4 bases and the J gene end by 4 bases; junction bases not matched to a gene: 5. This clone came up a few times. The antigen remains unidentified. Researchers reported sorting CD4+ naive, central memory, regulatory and stem cell-like memory cells via CD45RO/CCR7/CD25/CD127/CD95/CD27. The authors reverse transcribed all of the isolated RNA, so sequencing captured expressed TCRB transcripts. Using immunoSEQ multiplex PCR, the repertoire was profiled, and TCRdb retains in-frame clones only, with some absent. The top ten clones hold more than 3% of a sample with under 300,000 clones, 25% to 30% of them seen once. Study-level results: When VDJ junctions were examined, type 1 diabetes patients showed fewer insertions and more deletions.

The receptor was isolated from a man aged 30 to 45 in good health. Sequenced material: central memory CD4+ T cells from blood. This rearrangement joins TRBV27 to TRBJ2-5, with 8 bases identical to TRBD2. The CDR3 region is CASSSGGPGETQYF. The CDR3 region has the DNA TGTGCCAGCAGTTCGGGAGGGCCTGGAGAGACCCAGTACTTC.